This TCR beta chain was sequenced for a study of post-analysis software for immune sequencing data. In the study overall: Progressive-relapsing, secondary progressive and relapsing-remitting multiple sclerosis were among the disease courses included. General study results and limits: Controls had lower frequencies than patients of 4 or 5 TRBV segments, which included TRBV5-6, TRBV5-1 and TRBV20-1. By F measure, strong co-clustering occurred among samples prepared in the same batch. Controls significantly exceeded multiple sclerosis patients in normalized Chao1 diversity.

On this clonotype itself: Its antigen is still unknown.

The CDR3 is 15 amino acids. Germline CDR1 SEHNR, CDR2 FQNEAQ (reference sequence). V was clipped by 1 base and J by 7 bases, with 14 bases between them. Libraries were made from TCR beta cDNA, and they carried unique molecular identifiers. With roughly 0.9 to 11 million T cells as the source, a few hundred thousand cDNA molecules resulted. TCRdb reprocessed the PCR reads with MiXCR, giving one entry per CDR3 protein. The table lists about 150,000 distinct CDR3 sequences, approximately 31% of them singletons. The clonotype was recovered from a girl aged 5-17 years with multiple sclerosis. The sequenced sample was blood. The chain is built from TRBV7-9 and TRBJ2-1; tentatively, D is TRBD2 (6 bases). CDR3 nucleotide sequence: TGTGCCAGCAGCTTAGAACAGCCGGGGAGGAATGAGCAGTTCTTC. It specifies CASSLEQPGRNEQFF.